Following are 26 T cell receptor beta chains from one sample sequenced in a study of shared clonotypes between healthy human individuals. Clones were sequenced by immunoSEQ multiplex PCR, and TCRdb holds only the in-frame ones, with some missing. The sample holds around 2.5 million clones; 93% are singletons and the top ten take around 0.37%. The sequencing input was naive CD4+ T cells from PBMCs. As to subset: CD45RA+ positively selected. Receptor source: a man between 18 and 29 years old in good health. Some clones in this sample may be carry-over from other donors' samples.

This rearrangement joins TRBV9 to TRBJ1-2; D may be TRBD1 (5 bases). The V gene lost 4 bases and the J gene lost 4 bases, with 20 bases spanning the gap. The germline V gene has CDR1 SGDLS and CDR2 YYNGEE. The CDR3 has 16 residues. The CDR3 loop is CASSKSGHRGIYGYTF. In DNA form, the CDR3 reads TGTGCCAGCAGCAAGTCCGGACATCGGGGGATCTATGGCTACACCTTC. The whole variable domain, remainder taken from reference TRBV9 and TRBJ1-2, is DSGVTQTPKHLITATGQRVTLRCSPRSGDLSVYWYQQSLDQGLQFLIQYYNGEERAKGNILERFSAQQFPDLHSELNLSSLELGDSALYFCASSKSGHRGIYGYTFGSGTRLTVV.

The chain uses TRBV29-1 and TRBJ2-5; perhaps TRBD2 as D (5 bases). Germline assignment: CDR1 SQVTM and CDR2 ANQGSEA. V lost 0 bases to trimming and J lost 4 bases, with 12 bases between them. The CDR3 has 14 residues. CDR3 in DNA: TGCAGCGTTGAAGAAGTGAGGGTGCCAGAGACCCAGTACTTC. Translating it yields CSVEEVRVPETQYF.

The J gene is TRBJ1-5, the V gene TRBV6-1; D gene unclear. Germline V gives CDR1 MNHNS, CDR2 SASEGT. The length of the CDR3 is 14 residues. Trimming took off 0 bases at V and 7 bases at J, with 10 bases between the two ends. CDR3 amino acids: CASSEAILAQPQHF. CDR3 DNA sequence: TGTGCCAGCAGTGAAGCGATCTTAGCCCAGCCCCAGCATTTT.

The chain has TRBV7-3 and TRBJ2-3, with D unclear. Deletions cut 5 bases from V and 3 bases from J, with 9 bases between. The germline CDR1 and CDR2 sequences are SGHTA and FQGTGA. This CDR3 is 13 amino acids long. The CDR3 DNA reads TGTGCCAGCAGCACGACAAGAACAGATACGCAGTATTTT. Translation gives CASSTTRTDTQYF.

The chain joins TRBV2 to TRBJ1-2, with a tentative D call TRBD1 (5 bases). Trimming pared 7 bases from V and 10 bases from J, leaving 10 bases between. This CDR3 comprises 10 residues. The V gene's germline CDR1 is SNHLY and CDR2 FYNNEI. The chain's CDR3 is CASNEGFYTF. The CDR3 coding sequence is TGTGCCAGCAATGAGGGGTTCTACACCTTC.

This clone appeared once. This rearrangement joins TRBV28 to TRBJ2-3; 8 nucleotides align to TRBD2. Germline V gene data show CDR1 as MDHEN and CDR2 as SYDVKM. There are 15 residues in the CDR3. V was pared by 3 bases and J by 3 bases, with 5 bases of the junction left unmatched. As DNA, the CDR3 is TGTGCCAGCAGTTTTTGGAGCGGGAGTACAGATACGCAGTATTTT. Protein product: CASSFWSGSTDTQYF.

The chain links TRBV28 to TRBJ2-5; D tentatively fits TRBD1 or TRBD2 (5 bases each). The CDR3 sequence is 18 residues long. Per germline, CDR1 MDHEN and CDR2 SYDVKM. V was clipped by 9 bases and J by 2 bases, with 28 bases between them. The DNA for the CDR3 is TGTGCCAGACCTCGGATGGAGTCGGGGCCTCGGATACAAGAGACCCAGTACTTC. This translates into CARPRMESGPRIQETQYF.

About this clone itself: Within the sample, other DNA sequences also encode this same CDR3. The chain is built from TRBV5-6 and TRBJ2-5; D is unclear. V shed 5 bases and J shed 1 base, with 12 bases lying between them. Germline CDR1 SGHDT, CDR2 YYEEEE. The CDR3 is made up of 14 amino acids. DNA of the CDR3: TGTGCCAGCAGTCTGGGCCAGGCCCAAGAGACCCAGTACTTC. Translation gives CASSLGQAQETQYF.

CDR3: CASSLRTSGPFYTQYF. The CDR3 region has the DNA TGTGCCAGCAGCCTTAGGACTAGCGGACCATTTTATACGCAGTATTTT. This chain connects TRBV27 to TRBJ2-3, with TRBD2 identical over 10 bases. CDR1 is MNHEY and CDR2 is SMNVEV in the germline V gene (reference sequence). Trimming took 6 bases from V and 7 from J; bases not matched to a gene: 13. The CDR3 length is 16 residues.

CDR3 in DNA: TGTGCCAGCAGCTTATATCCCTACCAAGAGACCCAGTACTTC. This encodes CASSLYPYQETQYF. The rearrangement links TRBV7-3 to TRBJ2-5; D is unclear. V was clipped by 2 bases and J by 0 bases, with 7 bases between them. The V gene's germline CDR1 is SGHTA and CDR2 FQGTGA. This CDR3 has 14 residues.

The V call is TRBV4-1, the J call TRBJ2-1; 13 nucleotides match TRBD2. V lost 4 bases to trimming and J lost 10 bases; unmatched junction nucleotides: 7. This CDR3 contains 15 residues. Per the germline V gene, CDR1 is MGHRA and CDR2 is YSYEKL. For the CDR3, the DNA is TGCGCCAGCAGCCCCGGACTAGCGGGAGTGGGGGAGCAGTTCTTC. Its translation: CASSPGLAGVGEQFF.

This clone was counted a single time. V and J are TRBV18 and TRBJ2-7; D may be TRBD2 (8 bases). The CDR3 covers 17 residues. Germline values: CDR1 KGHSH, CDR2 LQKENI. Trimming left V 3 bases short and J 1 base short, with 19 bases between. The CDR3 is CASSPREGQIGSYEQYF. The DNA of the CDR3 is TGTGCCAGCTCACCCCGGGAGGGACAGATCGGGTCCTACGAGCAGTACTTC.

The CDR3 spells CASSFGGTEPYEQYF. In nucleotides, the CDR3 is TGCGCCAGCAGCTTCGGCGGGACGGAACCTTACGAGCAGTACTTC. The rearrangement links TRBV5-1 to TRBJ2-7, with a possible D match to TRBD2 (6 bases). The CDR3 covers 15 residues. V lost 2 bases and J 4 bases, leaving 16 bases between the germline ends. Germline V gives CDR1 SGHRS, CDR2 YFSETQ.

This chain links TRBV7-6 with TRBJ2-7; 9 nucleotides match TRBD2. Germline V gene lookup returns CDR1 SGHVS and CDR2 FNYEAQ. V lost 3 bases, J lost 5 bases, and 2 bases stayed unmatched. This CDR3 has 13 residues. The CDR3 here is CASSLAGGNEQYF. In nucleotides, the CDR3 is TGTGCCAGCAGCTTGGCGGGAGGGAACGAGCAGTACTTC.

This chain connects TRBV9 to TRBJ1-2; 8 nucleotides match TRBD1. This CDR3 comprises 15 residues. The germline CDR1 and CDR2 sequences are SGDLS and YYNGEE. The V gene end was trimmed by 0 bases and the J gene end by 4 bases; junction bases not matched to a gene: 5. In DNA, the CDR3 is TGTGCCAGCAGCGTAGAGGCAGGGGGCGGCTATGGCTACACCTTC. Amino acids: CASSVEAGGGYGYTF.

The chain has TRBV7-2 and TRBJ1-4; D unclear. CDR3 length equals 12 residues. Looked up from germline, CDR1 is SGHTA and CDR2 is FQGNSA. V lost 5 bases and J 8 bases, leaving 9 bases between the germline ends. The CDR3 protein is CASSTVREKLFF. The CDR3 DNA reads as TGTGCCAGCAGCACTGTAAGGGAAAAACTGTTTTTT.

This sequence joins TRBV5-6 and TRBJ2-3; no reliable D call. The ends were cut back, 3 bases at V and 2 bases at J, with 4 bases in the middle. CDR1 is SGHDT, CDR2 YYEEEE, per germline. The CDR3 has 12 residues. CDR3 coding DNA: TGTGCCAGCAGCTCAACCACAGATACGCAGTATTTT. It codes for CASSSTTDTQYF.

The V gene is TRBV2, the J gene TRBJ2-7, with D perhaps assigned TRBD1 or TRBD2 (5 bases each). Germline V CDR1 and CDR2: SNHLY, FYNNEI. V lost 6 bases to trimming and J lost 3 bases, with 12 bases between them. The CDR3 runs 13 residues. The CDR3 here is CASRGPPDYEQYF. CDR3 DNA sequence: TGTGCCAGCAGGGGACCCCCTGACTACGAGCAGTACTTC.

The chain uses TRBV5-1 and TRBJ2-1; D may be TRBD2 (5 bases). The CDR3 runs 15 residues. The V end lost 4 bases, the J end lost 0 bases, and 11 bases lay between the germline ends. Germline values: CDR1 SGHRS, CDR2 YFSETQ. DNA of the CDR3: TGCGCCAGCAGCGCCCGGGATCCCTCCTACAATGAGCAGTTCTTC. Residues: CASSARDPSYNEQFF.

The chain links TRBV19 to TRBJ1-2; D not certain. V lost 5 bases, J lost 4 bases, and 17 bases lay in between. This CDR3 is built from 15 residues. Germline assignment: CDR1 LNHDA and CDR2 SQIVND (reference sequence). The CDR3 reads CASSPLPAVAYGYTF. The DNA of the CDR3 is TGTGCCAGTAGTCCTCTCCCCGCGGTGGCCTATGGCTACACCTTC.

V and J are TRBV4-1 and TRBJ1-5; D perhaps matches TRBD1 (6 bases). V gave up 6 bases and J gave up 2 bases, with 23 bases separating them. CDR3 length: 18 amino acids. From germline, CDR1 is MGHRA and CDR2 YSYEKL. The CDR3 region is CASRTWWGAQGGNQPQHF. DNA of the CDR3: TGCGCCAGCAGGACTTGGTGGGGGGCGCAGGGTGGCAATCAGCCCCAGCATTTT.

The chain couples TRBV11-1 to TRBJ1-2; perhaps TRBD1 as D (6 bases). Germline V gene sequence: CDR1 SGHAT, CDR2 FQDESV (reference sequence). The V end was cut by 5 bases, the J end by 8 bases, with 18 bases between. This CDR3 region has 14 residues. The CDR3 protein is CASSTGQPGRGYTF. The CDR3 DNA reads TGTGCCAGCAGCACTGGACAGCCGGGTAGGGGCTACACCTTC.

V gene TRBV2 combines with J gene TRBJ2-1; D gene unclear. V lost 1 base, J lost 8 bases, and 6 bases lay in between. CDR3 length: 12 amino acids. Germline-derived CDR1 and CDR2 are SNHLY and FYNNEI. The CDR3 sequence: CASSEVGDEQFF. The CDR3 DNA follows: TGTGCCAGCAGTGAAGTGGGCGATGAGCAGTTCTTC.

V usage is TRBV27 and J usage is TRBJ2-7, with 9 bases that match TRBD1. The CDR3 spans 13 residues. V was pared by 6 bases and J by 6 bases, with 6 bases of the junction left unmatched. The germline V gene encodes CDR1 MNHEY and CDR2 SMNVEV (reference sequence). The CDR3 protein is CASRPTGGAEQYF. CDR3 DNA: TGTGCCAGCAGGCCGACAGGGGGTGCCGAGCAGTACTTC.

This chain uses TRBV28 with TRBJ1-2; no clear D gene. In germline, CDR1 is MDHEN, CDR2 SYDVKM. The CDR3 contains 12 residues. Trimming stripped 7 bases from V and 1 base from J, with 7 bases between. The CDR3 spells CASTPSNYGYTF. The CDR3 bases are TGTGCCAGCACACCAAGTAACTATGGCTACACCTTC.

A remark on this clone: One end of the junction is discordant with germline, which a read error may explain. The chain employs TRBV30 and TRBJ2-1; D perhaps matches TRBD2 (6 bases). Germline loops: CDR1 GTSNPN, CDR2 SVGIG (reference sequence). The CDR3 runs to 15 residues. In DNA form, the CDR3 reads TGTGCCTGGAGGGGCCCCGGGAGCTCCAACAATGAGCAGTTCTTC. Encoded protein: CAWRGPGSSNNEQFF.